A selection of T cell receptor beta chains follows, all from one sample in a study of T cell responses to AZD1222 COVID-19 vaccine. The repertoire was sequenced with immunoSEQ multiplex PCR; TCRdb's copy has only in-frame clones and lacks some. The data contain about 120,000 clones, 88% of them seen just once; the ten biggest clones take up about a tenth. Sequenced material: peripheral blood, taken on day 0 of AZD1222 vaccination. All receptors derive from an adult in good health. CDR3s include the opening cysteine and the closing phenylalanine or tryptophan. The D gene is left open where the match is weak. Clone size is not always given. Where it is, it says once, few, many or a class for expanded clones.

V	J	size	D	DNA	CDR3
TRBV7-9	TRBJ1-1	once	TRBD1	TGTGCCAGCAGCACAGGACAGGGGAACACTGAAGCTTTCTTT	CASSTGQGNTEAFF
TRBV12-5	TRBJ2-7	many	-	TGTGCTAGTGCCCTGGACAGTCCTTCCTACGAGCAGTACTTC	CASALDSPSYEQYF
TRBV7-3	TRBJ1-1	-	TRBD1	TGTGCCAGCAGCTTCAGGGCAGGGGGCGGCACTGAAGCTTTCTTT	CASSFRAGGGTEAFF
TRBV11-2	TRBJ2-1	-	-	TGTGCCAGCAGCTTGTTACATGGTATCCATGAGCAGTTCTTC	CASSLLHGIHEQFF
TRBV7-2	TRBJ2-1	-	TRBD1	TGTGCCAGCAGCTTACTAGCCCTGACAGGGGCAGGCTACAATGAGCAGTTCTTC	CASSLLALTGAGYNEQFF
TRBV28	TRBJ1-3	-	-	TGTGCCAGCAGTTTAATTGAAGCGAGGGGGGCCTCTGGAAACACCATATATTTT	CASSLIEARGASGNTIYF
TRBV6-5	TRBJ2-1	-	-	TGTGCCAGCAGCCGCGGACGAAGCGGCAATGAGCAGTTCTTC	CASSRGRSGNEQFF
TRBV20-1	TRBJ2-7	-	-	TGCAGTGCTAGACTAGCGTTCGAGCAGTACTTC	CSARLAFEQYF
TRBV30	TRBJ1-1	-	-	TGTGCCTGGAGTGGGGTCAGGGATTATCGGAACACTGAAGCTTTCTTT	CAWSGVRDYRNTEAFF
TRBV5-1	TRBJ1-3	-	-	TGCGCCAGCAGCTTGGGGGGCAATGATTTCTCTGGAAACACCATATATTTT	CASSLGGNDFSGNTIYF
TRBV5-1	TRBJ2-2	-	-	TGCGCCAGCGGAATAGGGGAATCCGGGGAGCTGTTTTTT	CASGIGESGELFF
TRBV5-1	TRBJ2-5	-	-	TGCGCCAGCAGCTTTGGGGCCGGCCTAGCGCGACAAGAGACCCAGTACTTC	CASSFGAGLARQETQYF
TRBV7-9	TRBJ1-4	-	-	TGTGCCAGCAGCACCACCGAGGGGTGGGATGAAAAACTGTTTTTT	CASSTTEGWDEKLFF
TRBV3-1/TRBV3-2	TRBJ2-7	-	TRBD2	TGTGCCAGCAGCCAAGTTAGCGGGGGGCACTACGAGCAGTACTTC	CASSQVSGGHYEQYF
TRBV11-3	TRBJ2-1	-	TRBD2	TGTGCCAGCAGCGGGGGGACTAGCGGGGTGAATGAGCAGTTCTTC	CASSGGTSGVNEQFF
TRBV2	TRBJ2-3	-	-	TGTGCCAGCAGGGGGCAGGATACGCAGTATTTT	CASRGQDTQYF
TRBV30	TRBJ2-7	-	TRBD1	TGTGCCTGGACTTCACAGGGGCCCCACCACGAGCAGTACTTC	CAWTSQGPHHEQYF
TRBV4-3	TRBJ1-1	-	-	TGCGCCAGCAGCCAATTAGGCACAGAAGCTTTCTTT	CASSQLGTEAFF
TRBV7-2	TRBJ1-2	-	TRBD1	TGTGCCAGCAGCTTCAGGACAGGCAGCTATGGCTACACCTTC	CASSFRTGSYGYTF
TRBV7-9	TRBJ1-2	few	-	TGTGCCAGCAGCCTATCGACGGGGAATGGCTACACCTTC	CASSLSTGNGYTF
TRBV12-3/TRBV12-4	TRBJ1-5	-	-	TGTGCCAGCAGTTTCACGGGTAATCAGCCCCAGCATTTT	CASSFTGNQPQHF
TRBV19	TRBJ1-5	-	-	TGTGCCAGTAGTATAGGTTGGGTGAGCGGTCAGCCCCAGCATTTT	CASSIGWVSGQPQHF
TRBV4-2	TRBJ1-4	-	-	TGTGCCAGCAGCCAAGTCGACCGGGACACGGATTTATCCCTGTTTTTT	CASSQVDRDTDLSLFF
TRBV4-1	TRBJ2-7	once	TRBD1	TGCGCCAGCAGCCAAGCGTCAGGGGGCCTCTACGAGCAGTACTTC	CASSQASGGLYEQYF
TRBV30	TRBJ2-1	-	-	TGTGCCTGGAGTGTAGGGCTAGCGTCCTACAATGAGCAGTTCTTC	CAWSVGLASYNEQFF
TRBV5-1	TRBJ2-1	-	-	TGCGCCAGCAGCTTGGCCGCCCCCCTCAATGAGCAGTTCTTC	CASSLAAPLNEQFF
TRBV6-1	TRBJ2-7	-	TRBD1	TGTGCCAGCAGTGAAGTCGCCCCGGGACAGATACCGAGAGAGCAGTACTTC	CASSEVAPGQIPREQYF
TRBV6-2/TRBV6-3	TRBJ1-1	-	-	TGTGCCAGCAGTTACGGCGGCACCCTTGAAGCTTTCTTT	CASSYGGTLEAFF
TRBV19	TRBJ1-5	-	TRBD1	TGTGCCAGTACCGTATCCGGGACAGGGGATCAGCCCCAGCATTTT	CASTVSGTGDQPQHF
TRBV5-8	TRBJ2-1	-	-	TGTGCCAGCAGCTCGGGCAGACGCTACAATGAGCAGTTCTTC	CASSSGRRYNEQFF
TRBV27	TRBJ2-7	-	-	TGTGCCAGCAGTCTGGGCAGACAGTCCTACGAGCAGTACTTC	CASSLGRQSYEQYF
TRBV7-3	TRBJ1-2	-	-	TGTGCCAGCAGCCGCAGGGCCGGCTATGGCTACACCTTC	CASSRRAGYGYTF
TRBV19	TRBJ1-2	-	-	TGTGCCAGTTCAGGCTGGGGGGCTAACTATGGCTACACCTTC	CASSGWGANYGYTF
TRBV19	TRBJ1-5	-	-	TGTGCCAGTAGTATAGATAGGGTGATCCCCCAGCCCCAGCATTTT	CASSIDRVIPQPQHF
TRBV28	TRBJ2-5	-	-	TGTGCCAGCAGTATCTCCGGACAGAGTGGCCTGGAGACCCAGTACTTC	CASSISGQSGLETQYF
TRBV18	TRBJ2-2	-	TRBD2	TGTGCCAGCTCACCGACTAGCGGGAGACCTACCGGGGAGCTGTTTTTT	CASSPTSGRPTGELFF
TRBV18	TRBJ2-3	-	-	TGTGCCAGCTCACCGGCTCGGCTTAGCACAGATACGCAGTATTTT	CASSPARLSTDTQYF
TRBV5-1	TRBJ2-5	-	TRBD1	TGCGCCAGCAGCTCGGACAGGGGAGAGACCCAGTACTTC	CASSSDRGETQYF
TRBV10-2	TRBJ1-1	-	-	TGCGCCAGCAGTGGAATAGGGAACACTGAAGCTTTCTTT	CASSGIGNTEAFF
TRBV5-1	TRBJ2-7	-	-	TGCGCCAGCAGCCTAGGGTCGGGTTCAGGGACCTACGAGCAGTACTTC	CASSLGSGSGTYEQYF